This TCR beta chain stems from a study of siplizumab effects on memory and regulatory T cells. Study-wide points: The study found naive T cells seemingly more diverse than memory cells and seemingly major alloresponse contributors. Confirmation was lacking for the suppressive function of proliferating Tregs derived from siplizumab cultures. Only a minority of proliferating CD4+ or CD8+ clones had an assignable naive or memory phenotype, with roughly 75-95% lacking one. Of the alloreactive clones, only a minor fraction mapped to unstimulated subsets.

Measured with immunoSEQ multiplex PCR; TCRdb has only the in-frame clones, and not every one. The sample consists of about 85,000 clones, around 93% of them appearing once. Comments on this clone: Its matching antigen is unknown.

The clonotype was recovered from a human donor in good health. The specimen was CD8+ T cells sorted from blood.

The CDR3 DNA follows: TGTGCCAGCAGCGCCCACGGTACCTCCTACAATGAGCAGTTCTTC. Amino acids: CASSAHGTSYNEQFF. The chain joins TRBV9 to TRBJ2-1, with no clear D. Germline V gene sequence: CDR1 SGDLS, CDR2 YYNGEE. This CDR3 has 15 residues. V was trimmed by 3 bases and J by 0 bases, leaving 10 bases between them.